One and the same sample provided the 19 T cell receptor beta chains below, sequenced in a study of siplizumab effects on memory and regulatory T cells. Assay used: immunoSEQ multiplex PCR; TCRdb lists only in-frame clones, some missing. In the table there are 60,000 to 80,000 clones, less than 85% of which are singletons. The sample taken for sequencing was memory CD4+ T cells sorted from blood. Receptor source: a human donor in good health.

The CDR3 region is CASGRDRGYSPLHF. DNA of the CDR3: TGTGCCAGCGGCCGGGACAGGGGCTATTCACCCCTCCACTTT. The J gene is TRBJ1-6, the V gene TRBV5-6, with TRBD1 identical over 10 bases. V dropped 7 bases and J dropped 8; count of bases not matched to a gene: 6. CDR3 length: 14 amino acids. Germline values: CDR1 SGHDT, CDR2 YYEEEE.

The CDR3 region has the DNA TGCGCCAGCAGCTCCGACAGGATTTCCTACAATGAGCAGTTCTTC. This sequence encodes CASSSDRISYNEQFF. The chain couples TRBV5-1 to TRBJ2-1, with D possibly matching TRBD1 (6 bases). V dropped 3 bases and J dropped 1 base, with 11 bases sitting between them. The CDR3 runs to 15 residues. Germline values: CDR1 SGHRS, CDR2 YFSETQ.

This chain links TRBV5-1 with TRBJ1-2; no definite D call. From germline, CDR1 is SGHRS and CDR2 YFSETQ. This CDR3 is built from 11 residues. V lost 1 base and J lost 6, with 4 bases in between. DNA of the CDR3: TGCGCCAGCAGCTTGCAAGATGGCTACACCTTC. Translation gives CASSLQDGYTF.

The chain recombines TRBV6-6 with TRBJ2-5, with a tentative D call TRBD1 (6 bases). The CDR3 has 14 amino acids. Trimming stripped 4 bases from V and 0 bases from J, with 9 bases between. CDR1 is MNHNY and CDR2 is SVGAGI in the germline V gene (reference sequence). CDR3 nucleotide sequence: TGTGCCAGCAGTTCTACAGGGTACCAAGAGACCCAGTACTTC. It is translated as CASSSTGYQETQYF.

The V call is TRBV20-1, the J call TRBJ1-3; D unresolved. The CDR3 spans 11 residues. The V end lost 6 bases, the J end lost 4 bases, and 7 bases lay between the germline ends. Germline V gene data show CDR1 as DFQATT and CDR2 as SNEGSKA (reference sequence). Here the CDR3 DNA reads TGCAGTGCACCACAGGGAAACACCATATATTTT. Amino acids: CSAPQGNTIYF.

The J gene is TRBJ1-2, the V gene TRBV19, with D unclear. Trimming pared 6 bases from V and 4 bases from J, leaving 12 bases between. This CDR3 has 13 amino acids. CDR1 LNHDA and CDR2 SQIVND come from the germline V gene (reference sequence). The CDR3 sequence: CASSPDPGYGYTF. In DNA form, the CDR3 reads TGTGCCAGTAGCCCAGATCCGGGCTATGGCTACACCTTC.

This clone ranks as medium-sized (0.01 to 0.1%). V usage is TRBV29-1 and J usage is TRBJ1-2, with 12 bases lining up with TRBD1. The junction had 8 bases not matched to a gene; V was cut back by 7 bases and J by 2 bases. Germline values: CDR1 SQVTM, CDR2 ANQGSEA. The CDR3 has 15 residues. The CDR3 sequence is CSATPGQGANYGYTF. Here the CDR3 DNA reads TGCAGCGCCACTCCGGGACAGGGGGCCAACTATGGCTACACCTTC. The whole variable domain, remainder taken from reference TRBV29-1 and TRBJ1-2, is SAVISQKPSRDICQRGTSLTIQCQVDSQVTMMFWYRQQPGQSLTLIATANQGSEATYESGFVIDKFPISRPNLTFSTLTVSNMSPEDSSIYLCSATPGQGANYGYTFGSGTRLTVV.

The rearrangement uses TRBV7-2 and TRBJ1-5; perhaps TRBD1 as D (6 bases). The CDR3 spans 14 residues. V dropped 3 bases and J dropped 7 bases, with 13 bases sitting between them. Per the germline V gene, CDR1 is SGHTA and CDR2 is FQGNSA. CDR3 residues: CASSFYTGNQPQHF. The CDR3 DNA reads as TGTGCCAGCAGCTTTTACACAGGGAACCAGCCCCAGCATTTT.

V usage is TRBV2 and J usage is TRBJ2-4, with D tentatively TRBD1 or TRBD2 (5 bases each). The V end was cut by 7 bases, the J end by 6 bases, with 19 bases between. Per the germline V gene, CDR1 is SNHLY and CDR2 is FYNNEI. This CDR3 spans 15 amino acids. The CDR3 sequence: CASTFGGSKGNIQYF. The CDR3 DNA follows: TGTGCCAGCACTTTTGGGGGTTCCAAGGGAAACATTCAGTACTTC.

The chain couples TRBV21-1 to TRBJ2-7; no DNA check was done on the table's D call, TRBD1. TRBV21-1 is assigned pseudogene status. This CDR3 contains 11 residues. CDR3 region: CASSKWGPQYF. The CDR3, as DNA: TGTGCCAGCAGCAAATGGGGGCCGCAGTACTTC.

The V call is TRBV5-1, the J call TRBJ1-3; D gene unclear. Trimming shortened V by 1 base and J by 0 bases, and 14 bases separated the two germline ends. This CDR3 has 17 residues. CDR1 and CDR2 from the germline V gene are SGHRS and YFSETQ. In nucleotides, the CDR3 is TGCGCCAGCAGCTTGAACCCAGCGGCGAGCTCTGGAAACACCATATATTTT. Translated: CASSLNPAASSGNTIYF.

The chain links TRBV5-1 to TRBJ1-1; a weak D match, TRBD1 (5 bases). Germline assignment: CDR1 SGHRS and CDR2 YFSETQ. This CDR3 is 13 amino acids long. Trimming stripped 5 bases from V and 3 bases from J, with 11 bases between. The DNA of the CDR3 is TGCGCCAGCAGATCTCGGGGGGACACTGAAGCTTTCTTT. Its translation is CASRSRGDTEAFF.

The chain employs TRBV9 and TRBJ2-6; D remains unclear. The CDR3 covers 14 residues. V was trimmed by 0 bases and J by 5 bases, leaving 6 bases between them. Per the germline V gene, CDR1 is SGDLS and CDR2 is YYNGEE. The CDR3 reads CASSVGARANVLTF. The CDR3 DNA follows: TGTGCCAGCAGCGTAGGGGCGCGGGCCAACGTCCTGACTTTC.

The V and J genes are TRBV25-1 and TRBJ1-1; 8 bases map to TRBD1. V lost 3 bases, J lost 4 bases, and 1 base stayed unmatched. The germline gives CDR1 MGHDK, CDR2 SYGVNS. This CDR3 has 13 amino acids. CDR3 DNA sequence: TGTGCCAGCAGTGATCAGGGGGCCACTGAAGCTTTCTTT. This sequence encodes CASSDQGATEAFF.

The gene calls are TRBV6-6 and TRBJ2-2; D call uncertain. Germline CDR1 reads MNHNY; CDR2 reads SVGAGI (reference sequence). The CDR3 spans 12 residues. The V and J ends lost 4 bases and 5 bases respectively, with 5 bases between them. CDR3 nucleotide sequence: TGTGCCAGCAGTTCCCCGACCGGGGAGCTGTTTTTT. This encodes CASSSPTGELFF.

This chain uses TRBV5-6 with TRBJ2-7, with a tentative D call TRBD2 (6 bases). This CDR3 is 14 amino acids long. V gave up 7 bases and J gave up 0 bases, with 14 bases separating them. CDR1 SGHDT and CDR2 YYEEEE come from the germline V gene. CDR3 in amino acids: CASAHSGSSYEQYF. CDR3 nucleotide sequence: TGTGCCAGCGCACATTCCGGGAGCTCCTACGAGCAGTACTTC.

This clone was detected only a few times. This chain uses TRBV5-1 with TRBJ2-7; D is possibly TRBD1 or TRBD2 (5 bases each). Looked up from germline, CDR1 is SGHRS and CDR2 is YFSETQ. CDR3 length: 15 amino acids. Trimming removed 5 bases from V and 0 bases from J, with 15 bases in between. Here the CDR3 reads CASSSGHTSSYEQYF. The DNA of the CDR3 is TGCGCCAGCAGTTCGGGGCACACCTCCTCCTACGAGCAGTACTTC.

The chain recombines TRBV10-3 with TRBJ2-2; the match to TRBD1 covers 8 bases. The CDR3 covers 16 residues. V gave up 5 bases and J gave up 8 bases; unmatched junction bases: 13. Germline CDR1 reads ENHRY; CDR2 reads SYGVKD. In DNA, the CDR3 is TGTGCCATCAGTAAAACAGGGGGGCGGGACGGTGGGGAGCTGTTTTTT. Its protein is CAISKTGGRDGGELFF.

The rearrangement uses TRBV6-6 and TRBJ1-4, with 7 bases matching TRBD1. CDR1 is MNHNY, CDR2 SVGAGI, per germline (reference sequence). There are 15 residues in the CDR3. V was pared by 4 bases and J by 3 bases, with 5 bases of the junction left unmatched. The CDR3 bases are TGTGCCAGCAGTTTGCCGACAGGGTCTAATGAAAAACTGTTTTTT. This codes for CASSLPTGSNEKLFF.